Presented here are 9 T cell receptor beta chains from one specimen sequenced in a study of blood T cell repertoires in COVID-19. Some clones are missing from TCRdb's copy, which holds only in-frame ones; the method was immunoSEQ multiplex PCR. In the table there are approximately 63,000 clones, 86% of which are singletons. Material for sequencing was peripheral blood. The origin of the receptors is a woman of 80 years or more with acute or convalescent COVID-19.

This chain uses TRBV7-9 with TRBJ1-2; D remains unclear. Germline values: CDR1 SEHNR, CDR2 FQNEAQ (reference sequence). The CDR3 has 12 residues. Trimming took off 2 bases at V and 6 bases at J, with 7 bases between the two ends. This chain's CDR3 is CASSLNSNGYTF. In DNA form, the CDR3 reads TGTGCCAGCAGCTTAAACTCCAATGGCTACACCTTC. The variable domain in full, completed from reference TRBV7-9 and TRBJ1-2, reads DTGVSQNPRHKITKRGQNVTFRCDPISEHNRLYWYRQTLGQGPEFLTYFQNEAQLEKSRLLSDRFSAERPKGSFSTLEIQRTEQGDSAMYLCASSLNSNGYTFGSGTRLTVV.

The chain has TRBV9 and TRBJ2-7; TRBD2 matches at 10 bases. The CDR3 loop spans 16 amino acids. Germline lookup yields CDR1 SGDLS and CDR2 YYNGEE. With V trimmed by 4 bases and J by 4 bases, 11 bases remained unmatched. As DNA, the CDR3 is TGTGCCAGCAGCACCGGAGCGGGGGGGCCTTCTTACGAGCAGTACTTC. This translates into CASSTGAGGPSYEQYF.

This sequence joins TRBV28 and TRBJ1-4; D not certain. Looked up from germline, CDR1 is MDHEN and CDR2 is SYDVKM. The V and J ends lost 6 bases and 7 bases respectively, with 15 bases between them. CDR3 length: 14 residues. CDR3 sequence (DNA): TGTGCCAGCAGCCGAACGGGTGGGAGTGAAAAACTGTTTTTT. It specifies CASSRTGGSEKLFF.

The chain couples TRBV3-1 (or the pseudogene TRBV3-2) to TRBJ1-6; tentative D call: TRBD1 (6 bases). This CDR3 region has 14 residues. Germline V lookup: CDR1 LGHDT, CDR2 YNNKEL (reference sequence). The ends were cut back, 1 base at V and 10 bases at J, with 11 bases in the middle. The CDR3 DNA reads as TGTGCCAGCAGCCAAGCTTCAGGGGAATCACCCCTCCACTTT. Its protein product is CASSQASGESPLHF.

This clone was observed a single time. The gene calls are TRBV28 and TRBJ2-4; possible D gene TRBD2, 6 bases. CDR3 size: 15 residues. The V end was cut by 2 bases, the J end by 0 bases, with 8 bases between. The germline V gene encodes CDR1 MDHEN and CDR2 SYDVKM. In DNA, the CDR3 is TGTGCCAGCAGTTTAGGGACTTTAGCCAAAAACATTCAGTACTTC. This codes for CASSLGTLAKNIQYF.

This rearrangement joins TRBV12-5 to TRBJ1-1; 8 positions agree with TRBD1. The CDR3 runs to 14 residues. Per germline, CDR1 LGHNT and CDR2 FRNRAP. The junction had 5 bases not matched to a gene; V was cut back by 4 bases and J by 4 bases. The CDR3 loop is CASGSTTGGTEAFF. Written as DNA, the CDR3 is TGTGCTAGTGGTTCCACCACAGGGGGCACTGAAGCTTTCTTT.

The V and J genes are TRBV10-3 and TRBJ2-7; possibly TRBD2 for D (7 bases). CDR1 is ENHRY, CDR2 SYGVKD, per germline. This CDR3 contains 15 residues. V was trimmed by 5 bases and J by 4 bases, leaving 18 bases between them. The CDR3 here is CAISFPRGAGYEQYF. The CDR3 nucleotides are TGTGCCATCAGTTTTCCCCGGGGGGCTGGATACGAGCAGTACTTC.

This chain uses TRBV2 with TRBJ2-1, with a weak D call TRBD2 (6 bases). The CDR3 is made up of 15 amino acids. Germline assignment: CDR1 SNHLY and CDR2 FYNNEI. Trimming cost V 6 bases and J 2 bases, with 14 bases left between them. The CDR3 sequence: CASRTQVAAYNEQFF. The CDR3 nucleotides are TGTGCCAGCAGAACACAGGTAGCGGCCTACAATGAGCAGTTCTTC.

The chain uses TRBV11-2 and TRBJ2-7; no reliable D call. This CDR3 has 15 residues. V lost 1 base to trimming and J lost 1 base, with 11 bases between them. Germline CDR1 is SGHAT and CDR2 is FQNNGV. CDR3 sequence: CASSLGAASSYEQYF. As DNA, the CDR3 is TGTGCCAGCAGCTTAGGGGCAGCTTCTTCCTACGAGCAGTACTTC.